What follows are 18 T cell receptor beta chains derived from one specimen sequenced in a study of blood T cell repertoires in COVID-19. Method: immunoSEQ multiplex PCR; TCRdb's copy keeps in-frame clones and lacks some. The data show about 320,000 clones, with approximately 89% seen just once and around 10% held by the top ten. Sequenced sample: peripheral blood. The receptors shown here come from a woman aged 30 to 39 with COVID-19, enrolled during active disease.

The chain couples TRBV5-4 to TRBJ2-1; TRBD2 matches 10 bases. The V segment lost 3 bases and the J segment 12 bases; nucleotides outside the gene matches: 18. Germline values: CDR1 SGHNT, CDR2 YYREEE (reference sequence). CDR3 length: 17 residues. The CDR3: CASSSHNGQRGGLGQFF. For the CDR3, the DNA is TGTGCCAGCAGCTCACACAACGGTCAGCGGGGGGGCCTCGGGCAGTTCTTC.

This chain's CDR3 is CASSPGRVSGGYTF. The CDR3 nucleotides read TGTGCCAGCAGCCCCGGCAGGGTCAGTGGGGGCTACACCTTC. The rearrangement joins TRBV7-8 to TRBJ1-2, with D perhaps matching TRBD1 (5 bases). The CDR3 covers 14 residues. The V and J ends lost 5 bases and 8 bases respectively, with 18 bases between them. Germline CDR1 and CDR2: SGHVS and FQNEAQ.

The genes are TRBV9 and TRBJ1-2, with D possibly being TRBD1 (5 bases). Trimming took 0 bases from V and 4 from J, leaving 13 bases between them. The CDR3 contains 15 residues. Looked up from germline, CDR1 is SGDLS and CDR2 is YYNGEE. As DNA, the CDR3 is TGTGCCAGCAGCGTAGCTTGGGGCTCATCCTATGGCTACACCTTC. Translated: CASSVAWGSSYGYTF.

The rearrangement uses TRBV5-5 and TRBJ2-1; perhaps TRBD2 as D (6 bases). The V gene lost 7 bases and the J gene lost 7 bases, with 18 bases spanning the gap. CDR1 and CDR2 (germline): SGHKS, YYEKEE (reference sequence). The CDR3 runs 14 residues. The CDR3 nucleotides are TGTGCCAGCGGGTACCTGGCGGGGTCGAATGAGCAGTTCTTC. This sequence encodes CASGYLAGSNEQFF.

This clone has only one observation. The chain joins TRBV7-9 to TRBJ2-5; D is perhaps TRBD1 (6 bases). Germline CDR1 and CDR2: SEHNR and FQNEAQ (reference sequence). V lost 8 bases and J 2 bases, leaving 18 bases between the germline ends. This CDR3 comprises 15 residues. The CDR3 region is CASGVGGSSQETQYF. Here the CDR3 DNA reads TGTGCCAGCGGGGTTGGGGGCAGTTCACAAGAGACCCAGTACTTC.

In regard to this clone: The sample carries other DNA sequences with the same CDR3. V is TRBV27 and J is TRBJ2-7; D ambiguous. Germline CDR1 is MNHEY and CDR2 is SMNVEV (reference sequence). V gave up 2 bases and J gave up 1 base, with 12 bases separating them. This CDR3 is built from 15 residues. CDR3 sequence: CASSLRPGRSYEQYF. Written as DNA, the CDR3 is TGTGCCAGCAGTTTAAGGCCAGGAAGATCCTACGAGCAGTACTTC.

CDR3 DNA: TGTGCCAGCAGTTACTCGACAGGGTGGAAACTGTTTTTT. Its protein is CASSYSTGWKLFF. The V and J genes are TRBV6-6 and TRBJ1-4; 7 nucleotides agree with TRBD1. This CDR3 comprises 13 residues. After removal of 0 bases from V and 11 bases from J, the junction contained 3 bases not matched to a gene. CDR1 is MNHNY and CDR2 is SVGAGI in the germline V gene (reference sequence).

In this sample, this clone turned up many times. The chain joins TRBV18 to TRBJ2-6; D is possibly TRBD2 (5 bases). This CDR3 spans 17 amino acids. Trimming left V 6 bases short and J 4 bases short, with 19 bases between. The germline gives CDR1 KGHSH, CDR2 LQKENI. CDR3 sequence: CASSTRREGRGANVLTF. The CDR3 DNA reads TGTGCCAGCTCCACCCGGCGAGAGGGCCGAGGGGCCAACGTCCTGACTTTC.

The chain uses TRBV3-1 (or the pseudogene TRBV3-2) and TRBJ1-3; D remains unclear. Per germline, CDR1 LGHDT and CDR2 YNNKEL (reference sequence). V lost 3 bases, J lost 3 bases, and 15 bases lay in between. This CDR3 has 16 residues. The CDR3 region has the DNA TGTGCCAGCAGCCATCCCCATGGAGGGCTTGGAAACACCATATATTTT. Its protein is CASSHPHGGLGNTIYF.

This chain joins TRBV6-1 and TRBJ2-5, with TRBD1 as a possible D gene (7 bases). Germline loops: CDR1 MNHNS, CDR2 SASEGT. The V end lost 2 bases, the J end lost 9 bases, and 13 bases lay between the germline ends. The CDR3 length is 13 residues. CDR3 protein: CASSEWRDSPQYF. CDR3 sequence (DNA): TGTGCCAGCAGTGAATGGAGGGACAGCCCCCAGTACTTC.

The chain has TRBV7-9 and TRBJ2-7; TRBD2 matches at 8 bases. CDR3 length: 16 residues. Germline V gene sequence: CDR1 SEHNR, CDR2 FQNEAQ (reference sequence). V shed 1 base, J shed 0 bases, and the junction held 5 bases outside the gene matches. CDR3 protein: CASSLGSGGSSYEQYF. CDR3 DNA: TGTGCCAGCAGCTTAGGAAGCGGGGGTAGCTCCTACGAGCAGTACTTC. Together with reference TRBV7-9 and TRBJ2-7, the CDR3 gives the full variable domain: DTGVSQNPRHKITKRGQNVTFRCDPISEHNRLYWYRQTLGQGPEFLTYFQNEAQLEKSRLLSDRFSAERPKGSFSTLEIQRTEQGDSAMYLCASSLGSGGSSYEQYFGPGTRLTVT.

This clone has more than one count but fewer than ten. The chain links TRBV6-1 to TRBJ1-3; D is ambiguous. The CDR3 length is 17 residues. Trimming removed 0 bases from V and 4 bases from J, with 16 bases in between. Germline V gene data show CDR1 as MNHNS and CDR2 as SASEGT. This CDR3 is CASSEAWEGGGGNTIYF. The CDR3 nucleotides read TGTGCCAGCAGTGAAGCGTGGGAGGGAGGTGGAGGAAACACCATATATTTT.

V and J are TRBV19 and TRBJ2-7; D uncertain. Germline CDR1 is LNHDA and CDR2 is SQIVND (reference sequence). The V gene lost 2 bases and the J gene lost 3 bases, with 8 bases spanning the gap. The CDR3 is 13 amino acids. The CDR3 loop reads CASSIYYNYEQYF. For the CDR3, the DNA is TGTGCCAGTAGTATATATTACAACTACGAGCAGTACTTC.

This clone has more than one count but fewer than ten. V gene TRBV10-3 combines with J gene TRBJ1-6; a possible D gene is TRBD1 (6 bases). This CDR3 has 16 amino acids. Trimming took off 0 bases at V and 5 bases at J, with 11 bases between the two ends. CDR1 is ENHRY and CDR2 is SYGVKD in the germline V gene. In nucleotides, the CDR3 is TGTGCCATCAGTGAGTCATGGGGACAAGATAATTCACCCCTCCACTTT. Its protein is CAISESWGQDNSPLHF.

The rearrangement uses TRBV5-1 and TRBJ2-5; D remains unclear. The CDR3 extends over 16 amino acids. In germline, CDR1 is SGHRS, CDR2 YFSETQ. The ends were cut back, 1 base at V and 6 bases at J, with 19 bases in the middle. The CDR3 loop reads CASSLFPRGAQKTQYF. In DNA, the CDR3 is TGCGCCAGCAGCTTGTTCCCCCGCGGTGCCCAGAAGACCCAGTACTTC.

The table lists this clone with a few counts. The chain recombines TRBV4-2 with TRBJ2-1; 12 bases match TRBD2. The junction had 15 bases not matched to a gene; V was cut back by 4 bases and J by 5 bases. This CDR3 has 19 residues. The V gene's germline CDR1 is LGHNA and CDR2 YNFKEQ. The chain's CDR3 is CASSPTSTTSGGTHNEQFF. For the CDR3, the DNA is TGTGCCAGCAGCCCAACATCGACTACTAGCGGGGGGACTCACAATGAGCAGTTCTTC.

V gene TRBV6-1 combines with J gene TRBJ1-5, with D tentatively TRBD1 (6 bases). The ends were cut back, 4 bases at V and 4 bases at J, with 17 bases in the middle. The germline V gene encodes CDR1 MNHNS and CDR2 SASEGT. CDR3 size: 16 residues. DNA of the CDR3: TGTGCCAGCAGTGGGGATACAGGGAGGGGAAATCAGCCCCAGCATTTT. Protein product: CASSGDTGRGNQPQHF.

The chain carries TRBV5-4 and TRBJ2-5; 9 nucleotides line up with TRBD1. This CDR3 region has 15 residues. V dropped 4 bases and J dropped 4; count of bases not matched to a gene: 8. The V gene's germline CDR1 is SGHNT and CDR2 YYREEE (reference sequence). CDR3 sequence: CASSAAGTGSETQYF. CDR3 coding DNA: TGTGCCAGCAGCGCCGCCGGGACAGGGTCAGAGACCCAGTACTTC.